This T cell receptor beta chain comes out of a study of T cell responses to AZD1222 COVID-19 vaccine. The germline V gene encodes CDR1 GTSNPN and CDR2 SVGIG (reference sequence). The CDR3 is made up of 15 amino acids. The V segment lost 3 bases and the J segment 6 bases; nucleotides outside the gene matches: 8. In regard to this clone: Its cognate antigen is unknown.

Overall study results and limits: Reportedly, nearly half the spike-specific TCRs target unmutated variant regions.

Whether given at about 4 or about 12 weeks, second doses were pooled. Here immunoSEQ multiplex PCR was the method, and the copy in TCRdb shows in-frame clones only, minus some. The sample contains 120,000 to 150,000 clones, approximately 89% of which appear only once. Material: peripheral blood, obtained 28 days after the second AZD1222 dose. This receptor was taken from an adult who received the AZD1222 COVID-19 vaccine. The rearrangement joins TRBV30 to TRBJ2-2; 9 nucleotides match TRBD2. CDR3 sequence: CAWSGSGRVAGELFF. The DNA for the CDR3 is TGTGCCTGGAGCGGTAGCGGGAGAGTCGCCGGGGAGCTGTTTTTT.